What follows is one TCR beta chain and its context. This sample stems from a study of blood T cells in healthy people across ages. Trimming took off 4 bases at V and 5 bases at J, with 8 bases between the two ends. Germline loops: CDR1 SEHNR, CDR2 FQNEAQ (reference sequence). The CDR3 totals 12 residues. With a J-beta primer mix and a sample-barcoded 5' primer, a second PCR ran about 7 to 12 cycles. TCRdb passed the 5' RACE reads through MiXCR, listing each CDR3 protein once. Here the sample spans 1.5 million to 2 million distinct CDR3 sequences, roughly 32% being singletons. The rearrangement uses TRBV7-9 and TRBJ2-5; maybe TRBD2 (5 bases). The receptor was isolated from a woman aged 30 to 39 in good health. The material sequenced was blood. The CDR3 loop is CASSWRMETQYF. CDR3 DNA: TGTGCCAGCAGCTGGAGGATGGAGACCCAGTACTTC.